These 7 T cell receptor beta chains came from one sample sequenced in a study of blood T cell repertoires in COVID-19 (TCRdb year 2020). Library prep was done by the immunoSEQ multiplex PCR assay. Imported from immuneACCESS, the table was reduced by TCRdb to in-frame sequences with V and J called. These copies leave out some clones; in studies compared against another copy, an unresolved V gene accounts for under half, and the cause of the remainder is not known. This sample comprises under 75,000 clones, around 90% of them detected only once. The top ten clones comprise 3.5% of the sample. The sample taken for sequencing was peripheral blood. These receptors came from a man aged 45-65 years with active COVID-19.

This chain connects TRBV6-5 to TRBJ2-7; D is possibly TRBD1 (5 bases). The V end was cut by 0 bases, the J end by 1 base, with 13 bases between. CDR3 length equals 16 residues. Germline CDR1 and CDR2: MNHEY and SVGAGI. Here the CDR3 DNA reads TGTGCCAGCAGTTACTCGACTGTGGGGCTTTCCTACGAGCAGTACTTC. Residues: CASSYSTVGLSYEQYF.

The chain uses TRBV3-1 (or the pseudogene TRBV3-2) and TRBJ2-5; 8 bases are a match to TRBD1. The CDR3 is 15 amino acids. Germline CDR1 and CDR2: LGHDT and YNNKEL (reference sequence). The ends lost 2 bases at V and 5 bases at J; junction bases unmatched: 7. CDR3 sequence: CASSQRTGHFETQYF. CDR3 bases: TGTGCCAGCAGCCAACGGACAGGGCATTTCGAGACCCAGTACTTC.

This clone was observed once. The genes are TRBV4-2 and TRBJ2-7, with D tentatively TRBD2 (6 bases). Germline V lookup: CDR1 LGHNA, CDR2 YNFKEQ. This CDR3 comprises 16 residues. V was shortened by 0 bases and J by 3 bases, with 15 bases between the two germline ends. The CDR3 region is CASSQDSSGTIYEQYF. The CDR3 nucleotides are TGTGCCAGCAGCCAAGATAGTAGCGGAACGATCTACGAGCAGTACTTC.

The genes are TRBV2 and TRBJ1-3, with a tentative D call TRBD1 (6 bases). Germline assignment: CDR1 SNHLY and CDR2 FYNNEI. This CDR3 has 15 residues. V lost 2 bases and J 4 bases, leaving 12 bases between the germline ends. The CDR3 coding sequence is TGTGCCAGCAGTGAAAGTATAGGGGGAGGAAACACCATATATTTT. Translated, it gives CASSESIGGGNTIYF.

The chain carries TRBV11-2 and TRBJ1-1, with D possibly being TRBD1 (6 bases). V shed 3 bases and J shed 0 bases, with 14 bases lying between them. The CDR3 has 16 amino acids. CDR1 is SGHAT and CDR2 is FQNNGV in the germline V gene. This CDR3 reads CASSLGRGTMNTEAFF. CDR3 coding DNA: TGTGCCAGCAGCTTGGGTAGGGGGACCATGAACACTGAAGCTTTCTTT. The entire variable domain, with the rest obtained from reference TRBV11-2 and TRBJ1-1, is as follows: EAGVAQSPRYKIIEKRQSVAFWCNPISGHATLYWYQQILGQGPKLLIQFQNNGVVDDSQLPKDRFSAERLKGVDSTLKIQPAKLEDSAVYLCASSLGRGTMNTEAFFGQGTRLTVV.

The J gene is TRBJ1-2, the V gene TRBV5-6; no reliable D call. The V gene's germline CDR1 is SGHDT and CDR2 YYEEEE. V was cut by 5 bases and J by 12 bases, with 17 bases left in between. The CDR3 consists of 12 residues. CDR3 nucleotides: TGTGCCAGCAGGAGGTCGGGTTTAGCGGACACCTTC. It is translated as CASRRSGLADTF. The full variable domain, rest sourced from reference TRBV5-6 and TRBJ1-2, is DAGVTQSPTHLIKTRGQQVTLRCSPKSGHDTVSWYQQALGQGPQFIFQYYEEEERQRGNFPDRFSGHQFPNYSSELNVNALLLGDSALYLCASRRSGLADTFGSGTRLTVV.

The chain is built from TRBV5-1 and TRBJ2-5; 12 bases map to TRBD2. J gave up 4 bases and V 0 bases, and 4 bases lay outside the gene matches. Germline V gene lookup returns CDR1 SGHRS and CDR2 YFSETQ. This CDR3 spans 16 amino acids. CDR3: CASSLAPSGGAETQYF. CDR3 DNA: TGCGCCAGCAGCTTGGCACCTAGCGGGGGGGCAGAGACCCAGTACTTC.